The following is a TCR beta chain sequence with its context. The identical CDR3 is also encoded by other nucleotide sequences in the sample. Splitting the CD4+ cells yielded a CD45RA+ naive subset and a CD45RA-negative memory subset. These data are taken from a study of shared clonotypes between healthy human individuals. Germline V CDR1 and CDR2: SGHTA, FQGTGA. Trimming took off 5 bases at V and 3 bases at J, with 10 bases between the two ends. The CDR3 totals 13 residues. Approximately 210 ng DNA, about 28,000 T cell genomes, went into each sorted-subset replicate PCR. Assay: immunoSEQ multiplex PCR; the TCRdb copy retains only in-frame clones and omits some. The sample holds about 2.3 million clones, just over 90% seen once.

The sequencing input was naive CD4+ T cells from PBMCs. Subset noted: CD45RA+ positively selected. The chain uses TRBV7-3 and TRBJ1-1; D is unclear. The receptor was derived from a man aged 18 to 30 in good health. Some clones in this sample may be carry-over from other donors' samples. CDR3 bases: TGTGCCAGCAGCCCCGACCGTGACACTGAAGCTTTCTTT. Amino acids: CASSPDRDTEAFF.